Listed here is a single T cell receptor beta chain. What it binds is not known. Data came from immunoSEQ multiplex PCR; TCRdb stores just in-frame clones and leaves some out. The data contain tens of thousands of clones, just over 90% of them singletons. The time point: baseline, week 1 (first vaccination visit). Treatment described: pre-vaccination baseline after standard-of-care therapy. CDR1 is SGHTS and CDR2 is YDEGEE in the germline V gene. Losses at the gene ends were 4 bases for V and 6 bases for J; bases not matched to a gene: 13. This CDR3 contains 15 residues. The sample originates from a study of a mutant IDH1 vaccine in newly diagnosed glioma. In the study overall: The therapy given earlier, which was standard therapy, consisted of radiotherapy, temozolomide, or both, and most of the patients received both. General study findings and limits: Pseudoprogression showed no apparent link to changes in top peripheral T cell clonotypes.

The material was PBMCs, obtained from a glioma patient treated with radiotherapy, temozolomide or both. This chain uses TRBV5-8 with TRBJ2-7, with TRBD1 identical over 7 bases. The clonotype comes from a man aged 30 to 39 with glioma. In DNA form, the CDR3 reads TGTGCCAGCAGCCTCCGGACAGGTCGAAGTGGCGAGCAGTACTTC. It specifies CASSLRTGRSGEQYF.